This TCR beta chain was sequenced for a study of breast tumors, draining lymph nodes, adjacent tissues. This CDR3 comprises 14 residues. Trimming removed 5 bases from V and 8 bases from J, with 18 bases in between. Germline CDR1 MNHEY, CDR2 SVGAGI. In TCRdb, the multiplex PCR reads were re-called with MiXCR into one record per CDR3 protein. This table holds about 25,000 distinct CDR3 sequences, around 25% found once. Whole-study findings and limits: The data were judged consistent with most tumor T cells coming from lymph node and expanding in tumor.

In regard to this clonotype: As yet, its antigen is unknown. A clone one base away is much larger, so this may be a read error.

This clonotype originated in a female donor with breast cancer. Some clones in this sample may be carry-over from other donors' samples. The chain links TRBV6-5 to TRBJ1-2; TRBD1 is a possible D gene (5 bases). Sequencing was performed on breast tumor tissue. In DNA, the CDR3 is TGTGCCAGCAGTCCCCGGTCAGGGTTGGTGGGCTACACCTTC. Its protein is CASSPRSGLVGYTF.